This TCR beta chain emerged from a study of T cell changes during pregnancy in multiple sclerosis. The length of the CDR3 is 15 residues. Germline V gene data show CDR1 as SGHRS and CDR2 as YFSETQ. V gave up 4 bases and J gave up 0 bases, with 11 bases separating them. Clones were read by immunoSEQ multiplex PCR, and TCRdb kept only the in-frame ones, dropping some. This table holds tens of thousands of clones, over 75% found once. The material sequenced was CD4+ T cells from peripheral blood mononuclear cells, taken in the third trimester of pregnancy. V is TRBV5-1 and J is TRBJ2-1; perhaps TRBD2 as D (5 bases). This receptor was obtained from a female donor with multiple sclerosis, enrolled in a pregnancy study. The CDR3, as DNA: TGCGCCAGCAGCCCCCCCCGGGACTCCTACAATGAGCAGTTCTTC. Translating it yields CASSPPRDSYNEQFF. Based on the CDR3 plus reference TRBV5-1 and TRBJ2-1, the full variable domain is KAGVTQTPRYLIKTRGQQVTLSCSPISGHRSVSWYQQTPGQGLQFLFEYFSETQRNKGNFPGRFSGRQFSNSRSEMNVSTLELGDSALYLCASSPPRDSYNEQFFGPGTRLTVL.